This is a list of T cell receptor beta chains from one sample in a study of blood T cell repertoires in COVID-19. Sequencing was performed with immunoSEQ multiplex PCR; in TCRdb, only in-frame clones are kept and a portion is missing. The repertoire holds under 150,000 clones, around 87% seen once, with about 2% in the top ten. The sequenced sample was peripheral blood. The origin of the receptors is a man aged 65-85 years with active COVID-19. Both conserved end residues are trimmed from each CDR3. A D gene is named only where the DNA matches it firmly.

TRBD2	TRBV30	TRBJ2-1	ACPRTSGMVNEQF
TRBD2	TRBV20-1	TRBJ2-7	SASPGTSGNYEQY
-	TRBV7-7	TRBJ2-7	ASSAIGRGEQY
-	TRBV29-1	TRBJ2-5	SAPFGGAKETQY
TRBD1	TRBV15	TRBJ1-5	ATSQGVYQPQH
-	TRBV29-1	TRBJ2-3	SLLGGADTQY
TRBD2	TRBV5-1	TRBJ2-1	ASSLGEGRYNEQF
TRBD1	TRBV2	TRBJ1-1	ASSDETAGGKAF
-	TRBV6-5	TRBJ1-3	ASSSDRFSGNTIY
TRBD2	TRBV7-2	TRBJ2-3	ASSLSLGGGSTDTQY
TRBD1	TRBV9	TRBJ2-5	ASSPRQGRETQY
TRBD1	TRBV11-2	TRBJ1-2	ASSPLGRGLGKDYGYT
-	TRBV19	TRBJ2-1	ASSSVGGAYNEQF
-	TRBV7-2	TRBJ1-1	ASSLSGDAEAF
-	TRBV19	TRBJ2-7	ASSIVPGKPYEQY
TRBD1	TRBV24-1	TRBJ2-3	ATSPGTGRTDTQY
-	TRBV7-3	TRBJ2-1	ASSLGGREPRNEQF
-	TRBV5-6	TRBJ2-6	ASKWGVSGANVLT
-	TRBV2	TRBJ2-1	ASSPYNEQF
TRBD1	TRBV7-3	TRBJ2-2	ASSFGDSPGELF
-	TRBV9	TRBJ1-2	ASSVFPGGRGGYGYT
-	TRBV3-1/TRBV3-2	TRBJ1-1	ASSPATGNTEAF
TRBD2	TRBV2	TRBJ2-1	ASSASLAPSYNEQF
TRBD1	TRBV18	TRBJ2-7	ASSAGQGRYEQY
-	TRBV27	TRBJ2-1	ASSFTLTQGYNEQF
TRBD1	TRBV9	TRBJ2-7	ASSVAGTGSEQY
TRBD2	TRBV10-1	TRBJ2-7	ASRAGALLYEQY
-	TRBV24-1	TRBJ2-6	ATSDLRSGTGANVLT
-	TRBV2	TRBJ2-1	ASSPALRSYNEQF
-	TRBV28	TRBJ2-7	ASSLGAGATKQY
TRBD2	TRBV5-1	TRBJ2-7	ASSLKEREGPYEQY
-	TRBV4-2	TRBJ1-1	ASSQGRQTEAF
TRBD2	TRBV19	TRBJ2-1	ASSIRAGVYNEQF
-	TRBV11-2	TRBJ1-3	ASSLGHRGNTIY
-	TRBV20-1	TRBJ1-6	SASSGGGNSPLH
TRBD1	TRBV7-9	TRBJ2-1	ASSPSTGGTYEQF
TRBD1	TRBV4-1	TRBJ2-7	ASSLGQGVEQY
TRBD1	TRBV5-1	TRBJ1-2	ASSLGTGIYGYT
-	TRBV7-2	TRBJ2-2	ASSLYTITGELF
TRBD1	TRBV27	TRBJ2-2	ASSSQGAGTGELF
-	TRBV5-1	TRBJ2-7	ASSLAGSRTYEQY
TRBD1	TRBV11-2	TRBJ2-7	ASSSGQPGSYEQY
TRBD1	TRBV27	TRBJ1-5	ASSNTRGAQPQH
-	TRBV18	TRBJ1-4	ASSPGRNEKLF
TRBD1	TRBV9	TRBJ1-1	ASSVGTGRTEAF
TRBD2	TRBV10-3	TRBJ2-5	AISPNGGRGETQY
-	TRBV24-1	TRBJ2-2	ATSDSGFTGELF
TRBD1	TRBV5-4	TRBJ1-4	ASSLPGTEEKLF
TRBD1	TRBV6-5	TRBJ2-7	ASSSTGGSYEQY
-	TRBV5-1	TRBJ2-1	ASSFRGSSYNEQF
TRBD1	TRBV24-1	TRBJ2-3	ATSDPRTGPDTQY
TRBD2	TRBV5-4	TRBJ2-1	ASSSGGGLAHNEQF
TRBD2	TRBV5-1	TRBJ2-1	ASRPLAGDVIEQF
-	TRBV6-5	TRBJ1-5	ASSPVDQPQH
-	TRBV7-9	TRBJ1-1	ASSFSGENTEAF